These T cell receptor beta chains were read from a single sample in a study of cytotoxic CD8 clonotypes in ibrutinib-treated CLL. TCRdb's copy holds only in-frame clones and misses some; the assay was immunoSEQ multiplex PCR. The sample has about 120,000 clones; about 53% are singletons. The starting material was PBMCs, obtained after 24 months of ibrutinib treatment. These receptors were taken from a human donor with chronic lymphocytic leukemia. CDR3s include the opening cysteine and the closing phenylalanine or tryptophan. The D gene is left open where the match is weak. Not every row has a clone size; where given, it reads once, few, many or a size class.

>few|TRBJ1-1|TRBV6-5|TRBD1
CATQPPGGTEAFF
TGTGCCACCCAACCCCCAGGGGGCACTGAAGCTTTCTTT
>NA|TRBJ2-6|TRBV11-3|NA
CASSPGDSGANVLTF
TGTGCCAGCAGCCCAGGAGACTCTGGGGCCAACGTCCTGACTTTC
>once|TRBJ2-3|TRBV9|NA
CASSSYVEDTQYF
TGTGCCAGCAGCTCTTACGTGGAAGATACGCAGTATTTT
>NA|TRBJ2-2|TRBV6-6|NA
CASRGGGELFF
TGTGCCAGCAGGGGAGGCGGGGAGCTGTTTTTT
>NA|TRBJ1-4|TRBV5-1|NA
CASSPGGGARRGTNEKLFF
TGCGCCAGCAGCCCCGGTGGTGGGGCCAGAAGAGGAACTAATGAAAAACTGTTTTTT
>few|TRBJ2-5|TRBV30|TRBD2
CAWSSGGGVRETQYF
TGTGCCTGGAGTTCCGGCGGGGGGGTCCGCGAGACCCAGTACTTC
>NA|TRBJ1-4|TRBV2|NA
CASEGRGDEKLFF
TGTGCCAGCGAGGGGCGAGGGGATGAAAAACTGTTTTTT
>many|TRBJ1-1|TRBV29-1|NA
CSVESGIGTEAFF
TGCAGCGTTGAATCGGGGATCGGCACTGAAGCTTTCTTT
>NA|TRBJ2-7|TRBV4-1|NA
CASSQDGLSTQYF
TGCGCCAGCAGCCAAGACGGTCTATCAACGCAGTACTTC
>NA|TRBJ2-5|TRBV5-4|NA
CASSLAGRVGETQYF
TGTGCCAGCAGCTTGGCCGGCAGGGTAGGAGAGACCCAGTACTTC
>NA|TRBJ2-7|TRBV6-5|TRBD1
CASSRTRGNYEQYF
TGTGCCAGCAGTAGAACCAGGGGGAACTACGAGCAGTACTTC
>NA|TRBJ2-2|TRBV9|NA
CASSPNTGELFF
TGTGCCAGCAGCCCTAATACCGGGGAGCTGTTTTTT
>NA|TRBJ2-7|TRBV15|NA
CATSKPVSVGSYEQYF
TGTGCCACCAGCAAGCCCGTCTCTGTCGGCTCCTACGAGCAGTACTTC
>NA|TRBJ2-5|TRBV30|NA
CAWSLGAGKETQYF
TGTGCCTGGAGTCTTGGGGCAGGGAAAGAGACCCAGTACTTC
>NA|TRBJ2-1|TRBV6-6|NA
CASSYLHRGEQFF
TGTGCCAGCAGTTACCTCCATCGTGGTGAGCAGTTCTTC
>NA|TRBJ2-1|TRBV5-1|NA
CASSFTDSSYNEQFF
TGCGCCAGCAGCTTTACAGACAGCTCCTACAATGAGCAGTTCTTC
>NA|TRBJ1-6|TRBV2|NA
CASREGVSPLHF
TGTGCCAGCAGGGAGGGAGTTTCACCCCTCCACTTT
>NA|TRBJ1-3|TRBV10-2|NA
CASSEGQGTGNTIYF
TGCGCCAGCAGTGAGGGCCAGGGTACTGGAAACACCATATATTTT
>NA|TRBJ2-2|TRBV19|TRBD1
CASSLQGGAGELFF
TGTGCCAGTAGCCTACAGGGGGGAGCCGGGGAGCTGTTTTTT
>NA|TRBJ2-1|TRBV2|TRBD1
CASSGQGANNEQFF
TGTGCCAGCAGTGGGCAGGGGGCTAACAATGAGCAGTTCTTC
>NA|TRBJ1-1|TRBV4-2|NA
CASSSPGPWNTEAFF
TGTGCCAGCAGCTCCCCGGGACCCTGGAACACTGAAGCTTTCTTT
>NA|TRBJ2-4|TRBV5-1|NA
CASRGTTSKNIQYF
TGCGCCAGCAGGGGTACGACGTCCAAAAACATTCAGTACTTC
>NA|TRBJ1-5|TRBV28|NA
CASTGRDIRGNQPQHF
TGTGCCAGCACCGGGAGGGACATCCGGGGCAATCAGCCCCAGCATTTT
>few|TRBJ2-1|TRBV6-4|TRBD2
CASSFTSGGALNEQFF
TGTGCCAGCAGTTTCACTAGCGGGGGGGCTCTCAATGAGCAGTTCTTC
>NA|TRBJ2-1|TRBV6-6|TRBD1
CASRTGVWDEQFF
TGTGCCAGCAGAACAGGGGTCTGGGATGAGCAGTTCTTC
>NA|TRBJ1-2|TRBV5-6|NA
CASSLGTEDYGYTF
TGTGCCAGCAGCTTGGGGACAGAAGACTATGGCTACACCTTC